This T cell receptor beta chain originates from a study of cytomegalovirus exposure and HLA in healthy donors. The study, taken as a whole, reports: When analyzed later, the rates of TCR association showed variation by HLA locus, with DRB1 the most and HLA-C the fewest.

With 60 Vbeta and 13 Jbeta primers, the PCR was carried out. Original methodology: Counted up in a later analysis, unique TCR beta chains came to 65 million to 100 million, with around 10 million shared. Here immunoSEQ multiplex PCR was the method, and the copy in TCRdb shows in-frame clones only, minus some. Clonal size and the V and J genes are those of that table, whereas D and trimming came from the DNA. The sample has 140,000 to 150,000 clones; 9.7% are singletons. This clone was observed a handful of times. What it binds is unknown. The CDR3 extends over 16 amino acids. Germline V lookup: CDR1 SGHAT, CDR2 FQNNGV. V lost 5 bases and J lost 7; bases outside the gene matches: 10.

The sample comprised PBMCs. The TCR sequence derives from a man between 50 and 59 years old in good health and CMV-seronegative. The J gene is TRBJ2-1, the V gene TRBV11-2; 11 nucleotides match TRBD2. CDR3 protein: CASSRIVSGGANEQFF. The CDR3 DNA is TGTGCCAGCAGCCGAATCGTTAGCGGGGGGGCGAATGAGCAGTTCTTC. Based on the CDR3 plus reference TRBV11-2 and TRBJ2-1, the full variable domain is EAGVAQSPRYKIIEKRQSVAFWCNPISGHATLYWYQQILGQGPKLLIQFQNNGVVDDSQLPKDRFSAERLKGVDSTLKIQPAKLEDSAVYLCASSRIVSGGANEQFFGPGTRLTVL.